The 3 T cell receptor beta chains in this list originate from one sample, sequenced in a study of post-analysis software for immune sequencing data. The antigens for these receptors are not known. General study results and limits: Compared with controls, patients had more of 4 to 6 TRBV segments, including TRBV5-6, TRBV5-1 and TRBV20-1.

Tagging with unique molecular identifiers was a feature of the TCR beta cDNA libraries. TCRdb independently ran MiXCR on the PCR reads; one entry per CDR3 protein. Of approximately 400,000 distinct CDR3 sequences detected, less than 40% appear once; the ten largest clones hold roughly 12%. Source material: blood. The receptors were sampled from a girl under 18 with multiple sclerosis.

This clonotype showed up many times. The chain uses TRBV7-2 and TRBJ2-7, with a possible D match to TRBD1 (5 bases). Trimming left V 4 bases short and J 4 bases short, with 14 bases between. The CDR3 totals 14 residues. CDR1 and CDR2 (germline): SGHTA, FQGNSA. CDR3 bases: TGTGCCAGCAGCTCGTCGACAAAGGGGTACGAGCAGTACTTC. Translated, it gives CASSSSTKGYEQYF.

The CDR3 bases are TGTGCCAGCTCTCGGGGCTCCCGCTCCTACGAGCAGTACTTC. Encoded protein: CASSRGSRSYEQYF. This chain uses TRBV12-3 or TRBV12-4 with TRBJ2-7, with D perhaps matching TRBD1 or TRBD2 (5 bases each). The CDR3 loop spans 14 amino acids. V lost 8 bases to trimming and J lost 0 bases, with 14 bases between them.

This clonotype was found a few times. In DNA form, the CDR3 reads TGTGCCAGCACCGATATATTTTTGGGACAGGGGGCGCGGGAGCAGTACTTC. Protein: CASTDIFLGQGAREQYF. The V gene is TRBV6-4, the J gene TRBJ2-7; 12 nucleotides align to TRBD1. This CDR3 has 17 residues. The junction had 17 bases not matched to a gene; V was cut back by 7 bases and J by 7 bases. CDR1 and CDR2 from the germline V gene are MRHNA and SNTAGT.